This T cell receptor (beta chain) was identified during a study of blood T cell repertoires in COVID-19. Study-wide background: Donors in the United States, Italy and Spain gave samples during acute or convalescent COVID-19. PBMCs, B-cell-depleted T cells, or T cells were the source of the cDNA or gDNA that made up the material.

The CDR3 loop spans 16 amino acids. Trimming took 1 base from V and 1 from J; bases not matched to a gene: 6. Germline CDR1 is SSHAT and CDR2 is FNYEAQ (reference sequence). TCRdb's copy holds only in-frame clones and misses some; the assay was immunoSEQ multiplex PCR. Of about 71,000 clones listed, 70% to 90% were seen once; the top ten hold over 6%. Specimen: peripheral blood. This chain links TRBV7-7 with TRBJ2-5; TRBD2 matches at 7 bases. The receptor was isolated from a man aged 50 or older with active COVID-19. The CDR3: CASSLGSGGLQETQYF. CDR3 nucleotide sequence: TGTGCCAGCAGCTTAGGTTCGGGAGGCCTCCAAGAGACCCAGTACTTC.